The next 20 T cell receptor beta chains were all read from a single sample in a study of blood T cells in healthy people across ages. A second PCR of roughly 7 to 11 cycles used a sample-barcoded 5' primer and a J-beta primer mix. MiXCR, run by TCRdb on the 5' RACE reads, gives a single entry per CDR3 protein. The sample shows approximately 940,000 distinct CDR3 sequences, around 46% of them seen only once. Sequenced material: blood. These receptors came from a young man in good health.

This clonotype was seen more than once but under ten times. CDR3 nucleotide sequence: TGTGCCAGCATCCAGGGACAGGGGGTATCGCTTGGCTACACCTTC. Translated, it gives CASIQGQGVSLGYTF. The V and J genes are TRBV2 and TRBJ1-2; 11 positions match TRBD1. Germline CDR1 and CDR2: SNHLY and FYNNEI. J was trimmed by 7 bases and V by 7 bases; bases with no gene match: 11. This CDR3 region has 15 residues.

This clonotype was detected only a few times. The chain is built from TRBV29-1 and TRBJ1-5; D is unresolved. Trimming removed 6 bases at V and 0 bases at J, with 15 bases between. This CDR3 comprises 15 residues. Per the germline V gene, CDR1 is SQVTM and CDR2 is ANQGSEA. This CDR3 is CSVAFMRDSNQPQHF. The CDR3 DNA reads TGCAGCGTCGCTTTTATGAGGGATAGCAATCAGCCCCAGCATTTT.

In its sample, this clonotype was seen once. This chain uses TRBV12-3 or TRBV12-4 with TRBJ1-2, with D unresolved. Trimming pared 0 bases from V and 8 bases from J, leaving 13 bases between. The CDR3 totals 14 residues. The CDR3 DNA reads as TGTGCCAGCAGTTTAGCGTCGGGTTTATTCGGCTACACCTTC. Translating it yields CASSLASGLFGYTF.

This clonotype was counted only a few times. The chain is built from TRBV16 and TRBJ1-2; a possible D gene is TRBD1 (6 bases). V was pared by 2 bases and J by 2 bases, with 9 bases between. Per the germline V gene, CDR1 is KGHSY and CDR2 is FQNENV. The CDR3 contains 14 residues. The CDR3 protein is CASSQHRENYGYTF. The CDR3 DNA reads TGTGCCAGCAGCCAACACAGGGAGAACTATGGCTACACCTTC.

In its sample, this clonotype was seen once. The chain has TRBV9 and TRBJ2-1; 8 bases map to TRBD2. The CDR3 contains 15 residues. The germline gives CDR1 SGDLS, CDR2 YYNGEE. V gave up 0 bases and J gave up 8 bases; unmatched junction bases: 7. CDR3 sequence: CASSVELADGDEQFF. The CDR3 DNA is TGTGCCAGCAGCGTAGAACTAGCGGACGGCGATGAGCAGTTCTTC. Full variable domain (missing parts from reference TRBV9 and TRBJ2-1): DSGVTQTPKHLITATGQRVTLRCSPRSGDLSVYWYQQSLDQGLQFLIQYYNGEERAKGNILERFSAQQFPDLHSELNLSSLELGDSALYFCASSVELADGDEQFFGPGTRLTVL.

This clonotype was detected a few times. This chain uses TRBV3-1 with TRBJ2-1, with D unresolved. Germline assignment: CDR1 LGHDT and CDR2 YNNKEL (reference sequence). V was clipped by 1 base and J by 10 bases, with 8 bases between them. This CDR3 comprises 12 residues. CDR3 in amino acids: CASSQAVGEQFF. CDR3 DNA: TGTGCCAGCAGCCAAGCGGTCGGGGAGCAGTTCTTC.

In this sample, this clonotype turned up many times. The J gene is TRBJ2-5, the V gene TRBV5-1, with 9 bases matching TRBD2. Germline assignment: CDR1 SGHRS and CDR2 YFSETQ. The V and J ends lost 3 bases and 1 base, in that order; junction bases with no gene match: 10. This CDR3 has 17 residues. The CDR3 loop reads CASSWAPSGASQETQYF. The CDR3 DNA sequence: TGCGCCAGCAGCTGGGCCCCTAGCGGGGCCTCCCAAGAGACCCAGTACTTC.

The chain combines TRBV20-1 with TRBJ1-1, with D uncertain. V shed 7 bases and J shed 1 base, with 10 bases lying between them. This CDR3 has 12 residues. The germline V gene encodes CDR1 DFQATT and CDR2 SNEGSKA (reference sequence). CDR3 bases: TGCAGTGACAAGACACCGAACACTGAAGCTTTCTTT. This gives the protein CSDKTPNTEAFF.

The V call is TRBV20-1, the J call TRBJ2-4; TRBD2 agrees at 11 bases. In germline, CDR1 is DFQATT, CDR2 SNEGSKA (reference sequence). Trimming at V came to 6 bases and at J to 9 bases, leaving 7 bases not matched to a gene. The CDR3 is made up of 13 amino acids. CDR3 DNA sequence: TGCAGTGCAGGTAGCGGGGGGGCCTCCATTCAGTACTTC. It encodes CSAGSGGASIQYF.

The chain uses TRBV3-1 and TRBJ2-1, with D hard to call. The germline CDR1 and CDR2 sequences are LGHDT and YNNKEL (reference sequence). The V and J ends lost 0 bases and 8 bases respectively, with 11 bases between them. CDR3 length: 14 residues. This CDR3 reads CASSQEGWRYEQFF. Here the CDR3 DNA reads TGTGCCAGCAGCCAAGAGGGGTGGCGTTATGAGCAGTTCTTC.

There are a few counts of this clonotype. The V and J genes are TRBV9 and TRBJ2-5, with D perhaps TRBD1 or TRBD2 (5 bases each). Per germline, CDR1 SGDLS and CDR2 YYNGEE. The V and J ends lost 4 bases and 7 bases respectively, with 14 bases between them. CDR3 length equals 13 residues. The CDR3 spells CASSRDPAGTQYF. The CDR3 nucleotides read TGTGCCAGCAGCCGGGACCCAGCAGGGACCCAGTACTTC.

This sequence joins TRBV6-5 and TRBJ2-5; TRBD2 matches 7 bases. V shed 0 bases, J shed 4 bases, and the junction held 5 bases outside the gene matches. This CDR3 is 15 amino acids long. Germline loops: CDR1 MNHEY, CDR2 SVGAGI. As DNA, the CDR3 is TGTGCCAGCAGTTACTCGGTTACGGGGGGAGAGACCCAGTACTTC. As protein: CASSYSVTGGETQYF.

The chain has TRBV9 and TRBJ1-2; D is ambiguous. V shed 0 bases and J shed 3 bases, with 15 bases lying between them. The CDR3 contains 16 residues. From germline, CDR1 is SGDLS and CDR2 YYNGEE. This CDR3 is CASSVGPVRVDYGYTF. The CDR3 DNA is TGTGCCAGCAGCGTAGGTCCTGTCCGAGTCGACTATGGCTACACCTTC.

At least ten counts were recorded for this clonotype. The chain joins TRBV12-3 or TRBV12-4 to TRBJ2-3, with D perhaps TRBD1 (6 bases). The V and J ends lost 5 bases and 3 bases respectively, with 15 bases between them. The CDR3 contains 15 residues. This chain's CDR3 is CASSPPDRPTDTQYF. As DNA, the CDR3 is TGTGCCAGCAGTCCACCCGACAGGCCGACAGATACGCAGTATTTT.

This chain connects TRBV10-3 to TRBJ2-5; D might be TRBD2 (5 bases). V gave up 8 bases and J gave up 5 bases, with 18 bases separating them. The CDR3 has 14 amino acids. Looked up from germline, CDR1 is ENHRY and CDR2 is SYGVKD. The CDR3 DNA reads TGTGCCATCGGAAGGTCAGGCAGAGGGGAGACCCAGTACTTC. It yields the protein CAIGRSGRGETQYF.

V gene TRBV27 combines with J gene TRBJ2-7; 13 bases are a match to TRBD2. V lost 4 bases to trimming and J lost 4 bases; unmatched junction nucleotides: 4. Germline lookup yields CDR1 MNHEY and CDR2 SMNVEV (reference sequence). The CDR3 is 15 amino acids. The CDR3 sequence: CASSSTSGGEYEQYF. The CDR3 nucleotides are TGTGCCAGCAGTTCAACTAGCGGGGGGGAATACGAGCAGTACTTC.

A single count supports this clonotype. The chain is built from TRBV7-8 and TRBJ1-1; 7 bases agree with TRBD1. V lost 0 bases and J lost 5; bases outside the gene matches: 6. Germline V gene sequence: CDR1 SGHVS, CDR2 FQNEAQ. The CDR3 totals 15 residues. The DNA of the CDR3 is TGTGCCAGCAGCTTAGCAGAGGGGGCTGTAACTGAAGCTTTCTTT. As protein: CASSLAEGAVTEAFF.

The rearrangement joins TRBV28 to TRBJ1-2; a possible D gene is TRBD1 (5 bases). The V gene's germline CDR1 is MDHEN and CDR2 SYDVKM. The CDR3 runs to 14 residues. V was pared by 5 bases and J by 2 bases, with 12 bases between. CDR3 in amino acids: CASSQQVFNYGYTF. CDR3 nucleotides: TGTGCCAGCAGTCAACAGGTCTTCAACTATGGCTACACCTTC.

Concerning this clonotype: At one of its ends the junction is not consistent with the germline gene, which may arise from a read error. The rearrangement links TRBV6-2 or TRBV6-3 to TRBJ2-2, with D possibly matching TRBD1 (6 bases). The V gene's germline CDR1 is MNHEY and CDR2 SVGEGT. The CDR3 covers 17 residues. The CDR3 DNA reads TGTGCCGGCAGCAGGAGTTTGGGGGCCGCGAACACCGGGGAGCTGTTTTTT. It encodes CAGSRSLGAANTGELFF.

This clonotype was picked up many times. This rearrangement joins TRBV5-5 to TRBJ1-5; D gene ambiguous. The CDR3 has 15 residues. Trimming shortened V by 5 bases and J by 0 bases, and 12 bases separated the two germline ends. Per the germline V gene, CDR1 is SGHKS and CDR2 is YYEKEE (reference sequence). CDR3 in amino acids: CASRPRTDSNQPQHF. The CDR3 region has the DNA TGTGCCAGCAGGCCCCGTACAGATAGCAATCAGCCCCAGCATTTT.